The next 24 T cell receptor beta chains were all read from a single sample in a study of glioma-infiltrating T cells. Amplification of TCR alpha and beta CDR3 regions from RNA used iRepertoire nested multiplex PCR. TCRdb itself ran the multiplex PCR reads through MiXCR, one entry per CDR3 protein. The repertoire holds about 140,000 distinct CDR3 sequences, with roughly two fifths as singletons. The sequenced sample was glioma tissue, nonneoplastic brain tissue, or PBMCs (not recorded which). The origin of the receptors is a human donor with low-grade glioma or glioblastoma, undergoing nonglioma brain surgery, or in good health (not recorded which).

Worth noting for this clonotype: One end of the junction varies from germline; a read error may be responsible. The rearrangement links TRBV20-1 to TRBJ2-3, with TRBD2 identical over 11 bases. There are 15 residues in the CDR3. Germline CDR1 DFQATT, CDR2 SNEGSKA (reference sequence). The CDR3 reads CSARAGTSGRDTQYF. The CDR3 region has the DNA TGCAGTGCAAGAGCCGGGACTAGCGGTAGAGATACGCAGTATTTT.

This clonotype showed up just a few times. The CDR3 DNA reads as TGTGCCAGCAGTTACCAAACAACGGGGGGTACTGAAGCTTTCTTT. It specifies CASSYQTTGGTEAFF. The chain links TRBV6-6 to TRBJ1-1; a possible D gene is TRBD1 (5 bases). There are 15 residues in the CDR3. The V gene's germline CDR1 is MNHNY and CDR2 SVGAGI (reference sequence). The V end lost 2 bases, the J end lost 5 bases, and 15 bases lay between the germline ends.

This clonotype has just a few counts. The chain is built from TRBV28 and TRBJ1-5, with D tentatively TRBD1 (5 bases). The CDR3 is 16 amino acids. The V and J ends lost 6 bases and 2 bases respectively, with 17 bases between them. In germline, CDR1 is MDHEN, CDR2 SYDVKM. The CDR3 DNA is TGTGCCAGCAGCGAAGTCCAGGGAGGCCGCAATCAGCCCCAGCATTTT. This codes for CASSEVQGGRNQPQHF.

This chain connects TRBV7-2 to TRBJ2-5, with D perhaps matching TRBD1 or TRBD2 (5 bases each). The CDR3 length is 14 residues. With 3 bases removed from V and 0 bases from J, the gap between germline ends came to 8 bases. Germline-derived CDR1 and CDR2 are SGHTA and FQGNSA. Here the CDR3 reads CASSLGTHQETQYF. The CDR3 DNA follows: TGTGCCAGCAGCTTGGGGACCCACCAAGAGACCCAGTACTTC.

The chain uses TRBV4-3 and TRBJ2-1; no clear D gene. In germline, CDR1 is LGHNA, CDR2 YSLEER. The CDR3 totals 16 residues. V lost 3 bases, J lost 0 bases, and 12 bases lay in between. CDR3 coding DNA: TGCGCCAGCAGCCAGGACCGCCTGAGCTCCTACAATGAGCAGTTCTTC. This encodes CASSQDRLSSYNEQFF.

This clonotype was seen repeatedly, ten times or more. V and J are TRBV7-2 and TRBJ2-3; D is unresolved. The germline V and J ends were trimmed by 1 base and 2 bases, with 4 bases remaining between them. The germline CDR1 and CDR2 sequences are SGHTA and FQGNSA. CDR3 size: 13 residues. Here the CDR3 reads CASSLGSTDTQYF. CDR3 DNA: TGTGCCAGCAGCTTAGGGTCCACAGATACGCAGTATTTT.

The rearrangement uses TRBV28 and TRBJ2-1, with TRBD1 matching over 9 bases. This CDR3 spans 15 amino acids. The germline gives CDR1 MDHEN, CDR2 SYDVKM. Losses at the gene ends were 6 bases for V and 1 base for J; bases not matched to a gene: 4. In nucleotides, the CDR3 is TGTGCCAGCAGAGGTGGACAGGGGTCCTACAATGAGCAGTTCTTC. This translates into CASRGGQGSYNEQFF.

This chain links TRBV6-1 with TRBJ2-1; no firm D call. With 5 bases removed from V and 0 bases from J, the gap between germline ends came to 11 bases. Germline values: CDR1 MNHNS, CDR2 SASEGT. This CDR3 comprises 15 residues. CDR3 nucleotide sequence: TGTGCCAGCAGTAGACGGATGAGCTCCTACAATGAGCAGTTCTTC. This encodes CASSRRMSSYNEQFF.

Details on this clonotype: The junction and the germline gene differ at one end; a read error may be behind it. V usage is TRBV27 and J usage is TRBJ2-4; 9 bases map to TRBD1. There are 14 residues in the CDR3. Per the germline V gene, CDR1 is MNHEY and CDR2 is SMNVEV (reference sequence). The CDR3 DNA reads TGTGCCATCAGTTTCGGACAGGGGAGGAACATTCAGTACTTC. The encoded protein is CAISFGQGRNIQYF.

Only a few counts were recorded for this clonotype. This chain links TRBV29-1 with TRBJ2-5; the match to TRBD2 covers 10 bases. This CDR3 comprises 14 residues. The V gene's germline CDR1 is SQVTM and CDR2 ANQGSEA. The V segment lost 5 bases and the J segment 2 bases; nucleotides outside the gene matches: 5. CDR3 nucleotides: TGCAGCGTTACACTAGCGGGGATTCAAGAGACCCAGTACTTC. This sequence encodes CSVTLAGIQETQYF.

This sequence joins TRBV6-2 or TRBV6-3 and TRBJ1-5, with D unresolved. Germline V CDR1 and CDR2: MNHEY, SVGEGT. There are 15 residues in the CDR3. V was shortened by 0 bases and J by 4 bases, with 10 bases between the two germline ends. This chain's CDR3 is CASSYSPGNNQPQHF. The CDR3 DNA reads as TGTGCCAGCAGTTACTCTCCGGGCAATAATCAGCCCCAGCATTTT.

The genes are TRBV12-3 or TRBV12-4 and TRBJ2-1; 9 bases fit TRBD2. The J segment lost 5 bases and the V segment lost 6 bases, leaving 8 bases of the junction unmatched. CDR3 length: 15 amino acids. Here the CDR3 reads CASSRRGGGDNEQFF. DNA for the CDR3: TGTGCCAGCAGCCGGCGGGGGGGCGGCGACAATGAGCAGTTCTTC.

This clonotype has more than one count but fewer than ten. V gene TRBV12-3 or TRBV12-4 combines with J gene TRBJ2-7; 7 bases are shared with TRBD1. The ends lost 5 bases at V and 6 bases at J; junction bases unmatched: 7. The CDR3 is 13 residues long. CDR3 region: CASSHDRDREQYF. The CDR3 bases are TGTGCCAGCAGTCACGACAGGGACCGCGAGCAGTACTTC.

This clonotype has more than one count but fewer than ten. V is TRBV2 and J is TRBJ1-4, with 10 nucleotides matching TRBD1. The CDR3 runs 16 residues. V lost 6 bases and J lost 5; bases outside the gene matches: 9. In germline, CDR1 is SNHLY, CDR2 FYNNEI. The CDR3 sequence: CASRRSRTGGNEKLFF. The DNA for the CDR3 is TGTGCCAGCAGGCGCTCTCGGACAGGGGGAAATGAAAAACTGTTTTTT.

This clonotype was counted ten times or more. This chain uses TRBV6-1 with TRBJ2-1; perhaps TRBD2 as D (6 bases). The germline CDR1 and CDR2 sequences are MNHNS and SASEGT. Trimming cost V 7 bases and J 4 bases, with 11 bases left between them. The CDR3 contains 13 residues. CDR3 bases: TGTGCCAGCACCCTTGGGGGGTACAATGAGCAGTTCTTC. It translates to CASTLGGYNEQFF.

Remarks on this clonotype: The junction departs from the called germline gene at one end, perhaps through a read error. The chain couples TRBV15 to TRBJ1-1; maybe TRBD1 (5 bases). The CDR3 totals 17 residues. The germline gives CDR1 LNHNV, CDR2 YYDKDF (reference sequence). The CDR3 DNA is TGTGTCACCAGCAGAGATAACATCAGGGAAGCGTGGACTGAAGCTTTCTTT. Protein product: CVTSRDNIREAWTEAFF.

The genes are TRBV7-9 and TRBJ2-3, with D possibly TRBD1 on 6 matching bases. V dropped 2 bases and J dropped 5 bases, with 14 bases sitting between them. Germline CDR1 and CDR2: SEHNR and FQNEAQ (reference sequence). The CDR3 is made up of 15 amino acids. CDR3: CASSLTGGGGDTQYF. CDR3 nucleotide sequence: TGTGCCAGCAGCTTAACCGGTGGGGGCGGAGATACGCAGTATTTT.

This clonotype was recorded a few times. The gene calls are TRBV15 and TRBJ1-4, with a weak D call TRBD1 (5 bases). V lost 5 bases and J lost 2, with 12 bases in between. Germline V gene data show CDR1 as LNHNV and CDR2 as YYDKDF (reference sequence). The CDR3 has 15 residues. The CDR3 spells CATSGRAGTNEKLFF. The CDR3 region has the DNA TGTGCCACCAGCGGCCGGGCAGGGACTAATGAAAAACTGTTTTTT.

The V gene is TRBV7-2, the J gene TRBJ1-5; D call uncertain. The V end lost 1 base, the J end lost 5 bases, and 6 bases lay between the germline ends. This CDR3 comprises 13 residues. Germline loops: CDR1 SGHTA, CDR2 FQGNSA. In DNA, the CDR3 is TGTGCCAGCAGCTTAGTAGAGGATCAGCCCCAGCATTTT. It encodes CASSLVEDQPQHF.

Only a few counts were recorded for this clonotype. This rearrangement joins TRBV6-1 to TRBJ1-5, with D hard to call. V was trimmed by 2 bases and J by 4 bases, leaving 15 bases between them. This CDR3 has 16 residues. Germline-derived CDR1 and CDR2 are MNHNS and SASEGT. CDR3 protein: CASSEQAPRVNQPQHF. The CDR3, as DNA: TGTGCCAGCAGTGAACAGGCGCCAAGGGTTAATCAGCCCCAGCATTTT.

The CDR3 protein is CASSYSASGRAWNEQFF. The CDR3 DNA reads TGTGCCAGCAGTTACTCGGCTAGCGGGAGGGCTTGGAATGAGCAGTTCTTC. The rearrangement uses TRBV6-5 and TRBJ2-1; TRBD2 aligns across 12 bases. Germline CDR1 and CDR2: MNHEY and SVGAGI. After removal of 0 bases from V and 7 bases from J, the junction contained 7 bases not matched to a gene. This CDR3 region has 17 residues.

V and J are TRBV29-1 and TRBJ1-1, with a weak D call TRBD1 (5 bases). Looked up from germline, CDR1 is SQVTM and CDR2 is ANQGSEA. V was trimmed by 3 bases and J by 2 bases, leaving 7 bases between them. The CDR3 length is 12 residues. The CDR3 DNA follows: TGCAGCGTTGAGAGGGGTAACACTGAAGCTTTCTTT. It specifies CSVERGNTEAFF.

The V gene is TRBV2, the J gene TRBJ2-7, with a tentative D call TRBD2 (5 bases). Germline values: CDR1 SNHLY, CDR2 FYNNEI. V lost 6 bases and J lost 2, with 11 bases in between. CDR3 size: 13 residues. The CDR3 reads CASRGDGTYEQYF. The CDR3 DNA reads TGTGCCAGCAGGGGTGACGGGACCTACGAGCAGTACTTC.

This clonotype was counted only a few times. The chain links TRBV2 to TRBJ2-5; D is uncertain. This CDR3 is 14 amino acids long. Trimming pared 1 base from V and 3 bases from J, leaving 9 bases between. Germline V gene lookup returns CDR1 SNHLY and CDR2 FYNNEI. CDR3 nucleotides: TGTGCCAGCAGTGAAGGGTGGACGGAAGAGACCCAGTACTTC. Its translation: CASSEGWTEETQYF.